The T cell receptor (beta chain) under discussion was sequenced for a study of post-analysis software for immune sequencing data. Study summary: The courses of disease that were included comprised relapsing-remitting, secondary progressive and progressive-relapsing multiple sclerosis. Study-wide results and caveats: Normalized Chao1 diversity was significantly reduced in patients versus controls. There were five TRBV segments more frequent in patients than controls, and TRBV5-6, TRBV5-1 and TRBV20-1 were among them. Co-batched samples clustered tightly together by F measure.

Unique molecular identifiers were present in the TCR beta cDNA libraries. TCRdb called the PCR reads again in MiXCR, with one record for every CDR3 protein. This table has approximately 690,000 distinct CDR3 sequences, approximately 60% appearing once. Concerning this clonotype itself: Its antigen is unknown. The germline gene is not matched at one end of the junction; a read error may be the cause.

CDR3 size: 13 residues. Germline CDR1 is SGHAT and CDR2 is FQNNGV. The clonotype was recovered from a girl aged 2-10 years with multiple sclerosis. Material: blood. The chain links TRBV11-2 to TRBJ1-1; D is possibly TRBD1 (5 bases). The CDR3 here is CASSTGFNTEAFF. The CDR3 coding sequence is TGTGCCAGCAGCACAGGATTCAACACTGAGGCTTTCTTT. The variable domain in full, completed from reference TRBV11-2 and TRBJ1-1, reads EAGVAQSPRYKIIEKRQSVAFWCNPISGHATLYWYQQILGQGPKLLIQFQNNGVVDDSQLPKDRFSAERLKGVDSTLKIQPAKLEDSAVYLCASSTGFNTEAFFGQGTRLTVV.